This TCR beta chain comes out of a study of blood T cell repertoires in COVID-19. Study-wide background: The cDNA or gDNA used as material had been derived from T cells, B-cell-depleted T cells, or PBMCs.

CDR3 size: 16 residues. Trimming stripped 5 bases from V and 0 bases from J, with 13 bases between. CDR1 and CDR2 (germline): SEHNR, FQNEAQ (reference sequence). As processed by the authors: Amplification of reference gene primers provided the estimated nucleated cell counts. Data came from immunoSEQ multiplex PCR; TCRdb stores just in-frame clones and leaves some out. That table gives V, J and clone size, and the DNA gave D and trimming. The table has about 220,000 clones, approximately 80% seen once. Assignment of participants to cohorts was predicated upon participant-reported clinical history. The chain has TRBV7-9 and TRBJ2-2; no clear D. This sequence originates from a woman aged 40 to 50 with acute COVID-19. Sequenced sample: PBMCs or T cells enriched from blood (not recorded which). CDR3 DNA sequence: TGTGCCAGCAGCCCCTTGACTTTCGCGAACACCGGGGAGCTGTTTTTT. This sequence encodes CASSPLTFANTGELFF.